The 26 T cell receptor beta chains given below trace back to one sample, sequenced in a study of blood T cell repertoires in COVID-19. Some clones are missing from TCRdb's copy, which holds only in-frame ones; the method was immunoSEQ multiplex PCR. The sample lists 110,000 or so clones; approximately 84% were seen once. Sequenced input: peripheral blood. The receptors were sampled from a man aged 50-60 years with acute or convalescent COVID-19.

V gene TRBV6-6 combines with J gene TRBJ1-6; 7 positions agree with TRBD1. There are 15 residues in the CDR3. Germline CDR1 and CDR2: MNHNY and SVGAGI (reference sequence). The V segment lost 0 bases and the J segment 6 bases; nucleotides outside the gene matches: 2. The chain's CDR3 is CASSYSSGGNSPLHF. The CDR3 coding sequence is TGTGCCAGCAGTTACTCTTCAGGGGGTAATTCACCCCTCCACTTT.

This sequence joins TRBV5-1 and TRBJ2-1, with TRBD2 identical over 10 bases. The CDR3 totals 17 residues. With V trimmed by 4 bases and J by 5 bases, 12 bases remained unmatched. CDR1 is SGHRS and CDR2 is YFSETQ in the germline V gene. The DNA of the CDR3 is TGCGCCAGCAGCACCCTCGCCAAGCGGGGGGGAAACAATGAGCAGTTCTTC. As protein: CASSTLAKRGGNNEQFF. The whole variable domain, remainder taken from reference TRBV5-1 and TRBJ2-1, is KAGVTQTPRYLIKTRGQQVTLSCSPISGHRSVSWYQQTPGQGLQFLFEYFSETQRNKGNFPGRFSGRQFSNSRSEMNVSTLELGDSALYLCASSTLAKRGGNNEQFFGPGTRLTVL.

The count of this clone is one. The J gene is TRBJ2-1, the V gene TRBV2; D is uncertain. Looked up from germline, CDR1 is SNHLY and CDR2 is FYNNEI. The CDR3 is 15 residues long. With 1 base removed from V and 0 bases from J, the gap between germline ends came to 7 bases. The CDR3 DNA follows: TGTGCCAGCAGTGAAGGCGAGAGCTCCTACAATGAGCAGTTCTTC. It encodes CASSEGESSYNEQFF. Looking up the rest from reference TRBV2 and TRBJ2-1 gives the full variable domain: EPEVTQTPSHQVTQMGQEVILRCVPISNHLYFYWYRQILGQKVEFLVSFYNNEISEKSEIFDDQFSVERPDGSNFTLKIRSTKLEDSAMYFCASSEGESSYNEQFFGPGTRLTVL.

This clone was detected once. The rearrangement links TRBV6-6 to TRBJ1-2; TRBD1 agrees at 10 bases. Germline CDR1 MNHNY, CDR2 SVGAGI (reference sequence). The junction had 9 bases not matched to a gene; V was cut back by 2 bases and J by 6 bases. CDR3 length: 16 amino acids. The CDR3 coding sequence is TGTGCCAGCAGTTACGGCCGGGACAGGGGTGGAGATGGCTACACCTTC. The encoded protein is CASSYGRDRGGDGYTF.

The chain couples TRBV7-3 to TRBJ2-1; D uncertain. The CDR3 is 12 residues long. CDR1 and CDR2 from the germline V gene are SGHTA and FQGTGA. V shed 4 bases and J shed 12 bases, with 13 bases lying between them. The CDR3, as DNA: TGTGCCAGCAGCTACCCGAATTCGGGGCAGTTCTTC. Its protein product is CASSYPNSGQFF.

This clone has only one observation. V is TRBV5-5 and J is TRBJ2-2; 10 bases are shared with TRBD1. The CDR3 consists of 15 residues. Germline V gene sequence: CDR1 SGHKS, CDR2 YYEKEE (reference sequence). Trimming removed 7 bases from V and 6 bases from J; junction bases left unmatched: 9. CDR3: CASDRRDRGPGELFF. CDR3 coding DNA: TGTGCCAGCGATCGCCGGGACAGGGGCCCCGGGGAGCTGTTTTTT. The complete variable domain, with remaining parts taken from reference TRBV5-5 and TRBJ2-2, reads DAGVTQSPTHLIKTRGQQVTLRCSPISGHKSVSWYQQVLGQGPQFIFQYYEKEERGRGNFPDRFSARQFPNYSSELNVNALLLGDSALYLCASDRRDRGPGELFFGEGSRLTVL.

The chain uses TRBV15 and TRBJ1-4; a possible D gene is TRBD1 (6 bases). Per the germline V gene, CDR1 is LNHNV and CDR2 is YYDKDF (reference sequence). With 4 bases removed from V and 0 bases from J, the gap between germline ends came to 18 bases. The CDR3 sequence is 18 residues long. CDR3 coding DNA: TGTGCCACCAGCACGGACAGTGGATTAGTTTCAACTAATGAAAAACTGTTTTTT. It specifies CATSTDSGLVSTNEKLFF. Complete variable domain (other parts from reference TRBV15 and TRBJ1-4): DAMVIQNPRYQVTQFGKPVTLSCSQTLNHNVMYWYQQKSSQAPKLLFHYYDKDFNNEADTPDNFQSRRPNTSFCFLDIRSPGLGDTAMYLCATSTDSGLVSTNEKLFFGSGTQLSVL.

The chain joins TRBV4-1 to TRBJ2-5, with D possibly being TRBD1 (5 bases). Trimming took 0 bases from V and 9 from J, leaving 23 bases between them. CDR1 and CDR2 (germline): MGHRA, YSYEKL. This CDR3 region has 17 residues. The DNA of the CDR3 is TGCGCCAGCAGCCAAGAGGGTATAACGGTAGGACAAATGTCCCAGTACTTC. Amino acid sequence: CASSQEGITVGQMSQYF.

The V call is TRBV10-2, the J call TRBJ2-3; a weak D match, TRBD2 (5 bases). The CDR3 is 15 amino acids. With 6 bases removed from V and 2 bases from J, the gap between germline ends came to 15 bases. Germline-derived CDR1 and CDR2 are WSHSY and SAAADI. CDR3 nucleotides: TGCGCCAGCAGGGCTAGCACCACCTACACAGATACGCAGTATTTT. Translated, it gives CASRASTTYTDTQYF.

This clone occurred a few times. The CDR3 loop reads CASSSNLAGQETQYF. Written as DNA, the CDR3 is TGTGCCAGCAGTTCAAATCTAGCGGGGCAAGAGACCCAGTACTTC. The chain is built from TRBV6-5 and TRBJ2-5; 9 nucleotides match TRBD2. The CDR3 contains 15 residues. V lost 4 bases to trimming and J lost 2 bases; unmatched junction nucleotides: 5. CDR1 MNHEY and CDR2 SVGAGI come from the germline V gene.

J is TRBJ1-5 and V is TRBV6-5; 9 bases align to TRBD1. The CDR3 length is 14 residues. Trimming at V came to 6 bases and at J to 5 bases, leaving 5 bases not matched to a gene. Germline-derived CDR1 and CDR2 are MNHEY and SVGAGI. In nucleotides, the CDR3 is TGTGCCAGCAGCGGACAGGGGCTTTATCAGCCCCAGCATTTT. Translation gives CASSGQGLYQPQHF.

V usage is TRBV6-5 and J usage is TRBJ2-7; 11 bases match TRBD1. Germline values: CDR1 MNHEY, CDR2 SVGAGI. The CDR3 is 13 amino acids. After removal of 6 bases from V and 5 bases from J, the junction contained 3 bases not matched to a gene. CDR3 loop: CASSRDRGDEQYV. The CDR3 coding sequence is TGTGCCAGCAGCCGGGACAGGGGGGACGAGCAGTACGTC.

This chain joins TRBV4-1 and TRBJ2-2; D remains ambiguous. Germline V gene lookup returns CDR1 MGHRA and CDR2 YSYEKL. The CDR3 covers 15 residues. Trimming cost V 0 bases and J 0 bases, with 5 bases left between them. The CDR3 region has the DNA TGCGCCAGCAGCCAAGACCAGGCGAACACCGGGGAGCTGTTTTTT. Translated, it gives CASSQDQANTGELFF.

The chain joins TRBV20-1 to TRBJ2-3; 9 positions agree with TRBD1. The length of the CDR3 is 14 residues. CDR1 and CDR2 (germline): DFQATT, SNEGSKA (reference sequence). J lost 2 bases, V lost 3 bases, and 3 bases had no gene match. The CDR3, as DNA: TGCAGTGCTAGTGACAGGGGGTTCACAGATACGCAGTATTTT. Protein sequence: CSASDRGFTDTQYF.

V and J are TRBV24-1 and TRBJ1-5; weak D call: TRBD1 (6 bases). Trimming left V 4 bases short and J 5 bases short, with 14 bases between. The CDR3 runs 15 residues. Germline CDR1 reads KGHDR; CDR2 reads SFDVKD. CDR3 DNA sequence: TGTGCCACCAGTGACCCCCGGGACACCTATCAGCCCCAGCATTTT. Translated, it gives CATSDPRDTYQPQHF.

Judged by abundance, this clone is medium-sized (0.01 to 0.1%). The junction does not match germline at one end; this may be a read error. The chain employs TRBV5-6 and TRBJ1-3; a possible D gene is TRBD1 (5 bases). Germline assignment: CDR1 SGHDT and CDR2 YYEEEE. The CDR3 contains 13 residues. The CDR3 nucleotides read TGTGCCAGCAGCCGGGACGGGGGAAACCCCATATATTTT. This gives the protein CASSRDGGNPIYF.

The gene calls are TRBV7-9 and TRBJ2-3, with 8 nucleotides matching TRBD2. The CDR3 covers 14 residues. In germline, CDR1 is SEHNR, CDR2 FQNEAQ (reference sequence). Germline trimming cut 5 bases from V and 6 bases from J; bases unmatched to any gene: 7. The CDR3: CASSLGLGVDTQYF. CDR3 DNA sequence: TGTGCCAGCAGCCTGGGACTAGGAGTCGATACGCAGTATTTT. The entire variable domain, with the rest obtained from reference TRBV7-9 and TRBJ2-3, is as follows: DTGVSQNPRHKITKRGQNVTFRCDPISEHNRLYWYRQTLGQGPEFLTYFQNEAQLEKSRLLSDRFSAERPKGSFSTLEIQRTEQGDSAMYLCASSLGLGVDTQYFGPGTRLTVL.

The J gene is TRBJ1-1, the V gene TRBV5-6; no definite D call. Trimming took off 3 bases at V and 0 bases at J, with 6 bases between the two ends. Germline CDR1 and CDR2: SGHDT and YYEEEE. The CDR3 consists of 13 residues. In nucleotides, the CDR3 is TGTGCCAGCAGCTCCGACTTGAACACTGAAGCTTTCTTT. Protein sequence: CASSSDLNTEAFF.

This chain links TRBV27 with TRBJ1-2, with 7 bases lining up with TRBD1. Looked up from germline, CDR1 is MNHEY and CDR2 is SMNVEV (reference sequence). The CDR3 is made up of 12 amino acids. J was trimmed by 10 bases and V by 5 bases; bases with no gene match: 7. The CDR3 protein is CASSPGTVNYTF. CDR3 nucleotide sequence: TGTGCCAGCAGTCCAGGGACAGTGAACTACACCTTC.

The V and J genes are TRBV24-1 and TRBJ1-1; D uncertain. Germline assignment: CDR1 KGHDR and CDR2 SFDVKD. Trimming took off 8 bases at V and 2 bases at J, with 17 bases between the two ends. The CDR3 consists of 15 residues. The CDR3 bases are TGTGCCACCACCGCCACTGTGGTACTCAACACTGAAGCTTTCTTT. It is translated as CATTATVVLNTEAFF.

The chain links TRBV15 to TRBJ1-2; TRBD1 matches at 8 bases. CDR1 is LNHNV, CDR2 YYDKDF, per germline (reference sequence). The CDR3 is 15 residues long. Germline trimming cut 3 bases from V and 0 bases from J; bases unmatched to any gene: 3. CDR3 residues: CATSRGQATNYGYTF. The CDR3 nucleotides are TGTGCCACCAGCAGGGGACAGGCCACTAACTATGGCTACACCTTC.

The chain is built from TRBV5-5 and TRBJ1-2, with TRBD1 matching 10 bases. The CDR3 runs to 14 residues. CDR1 and CDR2 (germline): SGHKS, YYEKEE (reference sequence). The ends lost 3 bases at V and 4 bases at J; junction bases unmatched: 3. The CDR3: CASSWTGGGYGYTF. The CDR3 DNA reads TGTGCCAGCAGCTGGACAGGGGGAGGCTATGGCTACACCTTC.

J is TRBJ2-3 and V is TRBV28; a possible D gene is TRBD1 (6 bases). With 7 bases removed from V and 2 bases from J, the gap between germline ends came to 7 bases. Germline CDR1 is MDHEN and CDR2 is SYDVKM. This CDR3 is built from 12 residues. Here the CDR3 reads CASTGDTDTQYF. In DNA form, the CDR3 reads TGTGCCAGCACAGGGGACACAGATACGCAGTATTTT.

J is TRBJ2-3 and V is TRBV4-2; 11 positions match TRBD2. The V gene's germline CDR1 is LGHNA and CDR2 YNFKEQ. V shed 1 base, J shed 5 bases, and the junction held 5 bases outside the gene matches. The CDR3 is 16 residues long. The CDR3 DNA reads as TGTGCCAGCAGCCAAGCCTTAGCGGGGGGGCAAGATACGCAGTATTTT. Residues: CASSQALAGGQDTQYF.

The chain couples TRBV9 to TRBJ1-6; no firm D call. The CDR3 is made up of 17 amino acids. V gave up 0 bases and J gave up 0 bases, with 10 bases separating them. CDR1 is SGDLS, CDR2 YYNGEE, per germline. In DNA form, the CDR3 reads TGTGCCAGCAGCGTAGACAGATCCGCCTCCTATAATTCACCCCTCCACTTT. This sequence encodes CASSVDRSASYNSPLHF.

J is TRBJ1-2 and V is TRBV6-5; 11 nucleotides agree with TRBD1. The CDR3 has 14 amino acids. Germline CDR1 reads MNHEY; CDR2 reads SVGAGI. The V and J ends lost 6 bases and 7 bases, in that order; junction bases with no gene match: 7. This chain's CDR3 is CASSHGTGGIGYTF. The CDR3 bases are TGTGCCAGCAGCCACGGGACAGGGGGGATTGGCTACACCTTC.